These T cell receptor beta chains were read from a single sample in a study of T cell responses to AZD1222 COVID-19 vaccine. Clones were read by immunoSEQ multiplex PCR, and TCRdb kept only the in-frame ones, dropping some. The table shows about 120,000 clones, with around nine tenths occurring only once. The sequences come from peripheral blood, collected on day 0 of AZD1222 vaccination. Receptor source: an adult in good health. The CDR3 runs from the conserved cysteine through the conserved F or W. The order of the fields is D gene, clone size, J gene, V gene, CDR3 DNA, CDR3 protein. The D gene is left open where the match is weak. The listing skips clone size in some rows; elsewhere it reads once, few, many or a size class.

d_call: NA
clone_size: NA
j_call: TRBJ1-6
v_call: TRBV7-2
cdr3_nt: TGTGCCAGCAGCTTACAGGGTAATAATTCACCCCTCCACTTT
cdr3_aa: CASSLQGNNSPLHF

d_call: NA
clone_size: NA
j_call: TRBJ1-5
v_call: TRBV30
cdr3_nt: TGTGCCTGGAATAAGGATAGCAATCAGCCCCAGCATTTT
cdr3_aa: CAWNKDSNQPQHF

d_call: NA
clone_size: NA
j_call: TRBJ2-1
v_call: TRBV9
cdr3_nt: TGTGCCAGCAGCGTAGATGAGGCAGGGAGAAATGAGCAGTTCTTC
cdr3_aa: CASSVDEAGRNEQFF

d_call: NA
clone_size: NA
j_call: TRBJ1-1
v_call: TRBV7-9
cdr3_nt: TGTGCCAGCAGCCTGAAGGGGCAGATGAACACTGAAGCTTTCTTT
cdr3_aa: CASSLKGQMNTEAFF

d_call: TRBD1
clone_size: NA
j_call: TRBJ2-2
v_call: TRBV9
cdr3_nt: TGTGCCAGCAGCGGACCGACAGGGGGTGTTGGGGAGCTGTTTTTT
cdr3_aa: CASSGPTGGVGELFF

d_call: NA
clone_size: NA
j_call: TRBJ1-2
v_call: TRBV4-1
cdr3_nt: TGCGCCAGCAGCCAAGATCGGTGGGAAAGGGAAGGTTATGGCTACACCTTC
cdr3_aa: CASSQDRWEREGYGYTF

d_call: NA
clone_size: NA
j_call: TRBJ2-1
v_call: TRBV2
cdr3_nt: TGTGCCAGCAACCAACGGATGGGAGGTGAGCAGTTCTTC
cdr3_aa: CASNQRMGGEQFF

d_call: NA
clone_size: few
j_call: TRBJ1-5
v_call: TRBV6-1
cdr3_nt: TGTGCCAGCAGTGAACGGGACAATCAGCCCCAGCATTTT
cdr3_aa: CASSERDNQPQHF

d_call: NA
clone_size: NA
j_call: TRBJ2-1
v_call: TRBV7-2
cdr3_nt: TGTGCCAGCAGCCCCAGCTCCTACAATGAGCAGTTCTTC
cdr3_aa: CASSPSSYNEQFF

d_call: NA
clone_size: NA
j_call: TRBJ1-5
v_call: TRBV23-1
cdr3_nt: TGCGCCAGCGGTCAAAGCGGGGAAGGCAATCAGCCCCAGCATTTT
cdr3_aa: CASGQSGEGNQPQHF

d_call: TRBD1
clone_size: NA
j_call: TRBJ2-6
v_call: TRBV19
cdr3_nt: TGTGCCAGTAGTATACAGGGGGCCTTCTCTGGGGCCAACGTCCTGACTTTC
cdr3_aa: CASSIQGAFSGANVLTF

d_call: NA
clone_size: NA
j_call: TRBJ2-7
v_call: TRBV18
cdr3_nt: TGTGCCAGCTCACCTAAAGACGGATCCTACGAGCAGTACTTC
cdr3_aa: CASSPKDGSYEQYF

d_call: NA
clone_size: NA
j_call: TRBJ1-1
v_call: TRBV19
cdr3_nt: TGTGCCAGTAGTATCCCTGGAGGGGCTAACACTGAAGCTTTCTTT
cdr3_aa: CASSIPGGANTEAFF

d_call: TRBD1
clone_size: NA
j_call: TRBJ1-6
v_call: TRBV20-1
cdr3_nt: TGCAGTGCTAGTAGACAGGGGACTGCACCCCTCCACTTT
cdr3_aa: CSASRQGTAPLHF

d_call: TRBD1
clone_size: few
j_call: TRBJ1-6
v_call: TRBV4-1
cdr3_nt: TGCGCCAGCAGCCTCTTGCTACGGACAGGCGGTTCACCCCTCCACTTT
cdr3_aa: CASSLLLRTGGSPLHF

d_call: TRBD2
clone_size: NA
j_call: TRBJ2-3
v_call: TRBV11-2
cdr3_nt: TGTGCCAGCACAAGGACTAGCGGGTTTACAGATACGCAGTATTTT
cdr3_aa: CASTRTSGFTDTQYF

d_call: TRBD2
clone_size: NA
j_call: TRBJ2-1
v_call: TRBV5-1
cdr3_nt: TGCGCCAGCAGCTTGGGCCTAGCGGGCGGCAATGAGCAGTTCTTC
cdr3_aa: CASSLGLAGGNEQFF

d_call: NA
clone_size: NA
j_call: TRBJ1-2
v_call: TRBV7-8
cdr3_nt: TGTGCCAGCAGCTTAAATCTAGGGCCTAACTATGGCTACACCTTC
cdr3_aa: CASSLNLGPNYGYTF

d_call: NA
clone_size: once
j_call: TRBJ2-6
v_call: TRBV2
cdr3_nt: TGTGCCAGCAGTGAATCGCTACCAGGCGCCAACGTCCTGACTTTC
cdr3_aa: CASSESLPGANVLTF

d_call: TRBD2
clone_size: NA
j_call: TRBJ2-5
v_call: TRBV6-2/TRBV6-3
cdr3_nt: TGTGCCAGCAGCGCGGCCGCGGGGGTGGAGACCCAGTACTTC
cdr3_aa: CASSAAAGVETQYF

d_call: NA
clone_size: once
j_call: TRBJ1-6
v_call: TRBV19
cdr3_nt: TGTGCCAGTAGTCCCCAGGGCCAGGGAAGTTCACCCCTCCACTTT
cdr3_aa: CASSPQGQGSSPLHF

d_call: NA
clone_size: NA
j_call: TRBJ1-1
v_call: TRBV29-1
cdr3_nt: TGCAGCGTTGAAGGTCGCTCTCTTGGAACTGAAGCTTTCTTT
cdr3_aa: CSVEGRSLGTEAFF

d_call: NA
clone_size: NA
j_call: TRBJ1-2
v_call: TRBV3-1/TRBV3-2
cdr3_nt: TGTGCCAGCAGCCAAGAAATAGGTGGCTACACCTTC
cdr3_aa: CASSQEIGGYTF

d_call: NA
clone_size: many
j_call: TRBJ2-5
v_call: TRBV6-2/TRBV6-3
cdr3_nt: TGTGCCAGCAGTCACGACGGTGGGTCGGAGACCCAGTACTTC
cdr3_aa: CASSHDGGSETQYF

d_call: NA
clone_size: NA
j_call: TRBJ2-6
v_call: TRBV5-1
cdr3_nt: TGCGCCAGCAGCCGTGGAGGGTCGGAGGCCAACGTCCTGACTTTC
cdr3_aa: CASSRGGSEANVLTF

d_call: TRBD2
clone_size: once
j_call: TRBJ2-7
v_call: TRBV28
cdr3_nt: TGTGCCAGCAGCCCTCCCACTAGCGGGAGGATCTACGAGCAGTACTTC
cdr3_aa: CASSPPTSGRIYEQYF

d_call: NA
clone_size: once
j_call: TRBJ2-1
v_call: TRBV2
cdr3_nt: TGTGCCAGCAGTGCCGGGACAACCTACAATGAGCAGTTCTTC
cdr3_aa: CASSAGTTYNEQFF

d_call: NA
clone_size: NA
j_call: TRBJ2-5
v_call: TRBV30
cdr3_nt: TGTGCCTGGACTAGTGGGGAGACCCAGTACTTC
cdr3_aa: CAWTSGETQYF

d_call: NA
clone_size: NA
j_call: TRBJ1-4
v_call: TRBV10-1
cdr3_nt: TGCGCCAGCAGTGCCGCTGGAGAGGAAAAACTGTTTTTT
cdr3_aa: CASSAAGEEKLFF

d_call: NA
clone_size: NA
j_call: TRBJ2-7
v_call: TRBV16
cdr3_nt: TGTGCCAGCACCTCCGGGTCCTACGAGCAGTACTTC
cdr3_aa: CASTSGSYEQYF

d_call: TRBD1
clone_size: NA
j_call: TRBJ1-2
v_call: TRBV19
cdr3_nt: TGTGCCAGTAGTCCCCAAACAGGACAGGGCCGGTACACCTTC
cdr3_aa: CASSPQTGQGRYTF

d_call: NA
clone_size: NA
j_call: TRBJ1-3
v_call: TRBV4-3
cdr3_nt: TGCGCCAGCAGCCAAAGACAGCATTCTGGAAACACCATATATTTT
cdr3_aa: CASSQRQHSGNTIYF

d_call: NA
clone_size: NA
j_call: TRBJ2-7
v_call: TRBV3-1/TRBV3-2
cdr3_nt: TGTGCCAGCAGCCTCCTCCCCCGGGGGCTCCCCTACGAGCAGTACTTC
cdr3_aa: CASSLLPRGLPYEQYF

d_call: TRBD2
clone_size: few
j_call: TRBJ2-3
v_call: TRBV7-2
cdr3_nt: TGTGCCAGCAGCTTAGCCCCAGCGGGGGGGCAAGATACGCAGTATTTT
cdr3_aa: CASSLAPAGGQDTQYF

d_call: TRBD1
clone_size: few
j_call: TRBJ1-5
v_call: TRBV19
cdr3_nt: TGTGCCAGTAGCCGTGCGGGACAGGCCAATCAGCCCCAGCATTTT
cdr3_aa: CASSRAGQANQPQHF

d_call: NA
clone_size: NA
j_call: TRBJ2-5
v_call: TRBV5-1
cdr3_nt: TGCGCCAGCAGCTTGGACATCCAAGAGACCCAGTACTTC
cdr3_aa: CASSLDIQETQYF

d_call: NA
clone_size: once
j_call: TRBJ2-7
v_call: TRBV19
cdr3_nt: TGTGCCGGGAGAGGGACTCCCCACTCCTACGAGCAGTACTTC
cdr3_aa: CAGRGTPHSYEQYF

d_call: NA
clone_size: once
j_call: TRBJ1-1
v_call: TRBV19
cdr3_nt: TGTGCCAGTAGTCCCGTCGAGGGACTGAACACTGAAGCTTTCTTT
cdr3_aa: CASSPVEGLNTEAFF

d_call: TRBD1
clone_size: NA
j_call: TRBJ2-2
v_call: TRBV19
cdr3_nt: TGTGCCTCCGGGACAGGGGACACCGGGGAGCTGTTTTTT
cdr3_aa: CASGTGDTGELFF

d_call: TRBD2
clone_size: NA
j_call: TRBJ2-2
v_call: TRBV7-9
cdr3_nt: TGTGCCAGCAGCTTAGCTCTTAGCGGGGCCACCGGGGAGCTGTTTTTT
cdr3_aa: CASSLALSGATGELFF

d_call: NA
clone_size: NA
j_call: TRBJ1-4
v_call: TRBV4-2
cdr3_nt: TGTGCCAGCAGCCAAGTAGGACAGAATAATGAAAAACTGTTTTTT
cdr3_aa: CASSQVGQNNEKLFF

d_call: NA
clone_size: NA
j_call: TRBJ1-2
v_call: TRBV9
cdr3_nt: TGTGCCAGCAGCAATGACCAGGCGCACACCTTC
cdr3_aa: CASSNDQAHTF

d_call: NA
clone_size: NA
j_call: TRBJ1-2
v_call: TRBV29-1
cdr3_nt: TGCAGCGTGATAGGACAGCAGTACAACTATGGCTACACCTTC
cdr3_aa: CSVIGQQYNYGYTF

d_call: NA
clone_size: once
j_call: TRBJ2-5
v_call: TRBV5-1
cdr3_nt: TGCGCCAGCAGCTTGGAAGGGCAAGAGACCCAGTACTTC
cdr3_aa: CASSLEGQETQYF

d_call: TRBD1
clone_size: NA
j_call: TRBJ1-4
v_call: TRBV5-1
cdr3_nt: TGCGCCAGCAGCTTGTGGGGGCAGGGGGCTACTGCAACTAATGAAAAACTGTTTTTT
cdr3_aa: CASSLWGQGATATNEKLFF

d_call: NA
clone_size: once
j_call: TRBJ1-2
v_call: TRBV29-1
cdr3_nt: TGCAGCGTCTATAGTCGGCAGCCAAAAGGAGGCTACACCTTC
cdr3_aa: CSVYSRQPKGGYTF

d_call: NA
clone_size: few
j_call: TRBJ2-7
v_call: TRBV15
cdr3_nt: TGTGCCACCAGCAGAGGAGGGGATCACTACGAGCAGTACTTC
cdr3_aa: CATSRGGDHYEQYF

d_call: NA
clone_size: NA
j_call: TRBJ1-2
v_call: TRBV18
cdr3_nt: TGTGCCAGCTCACCGGGGGAATACGGAACTGGCTACACCTTC
cdr3_aa: CASSPGEYGTGYTF

d_call: TRBD1
clone_size: NA
j_call: TRBJ1-5
v_call: TRBV10-2
cdr3_nt: TGCGCCAGCACGGGACAGGGGGCTAGTCAGCCCCAGCATTTT
cdr3_aa: CASTGQGASQPQHF

d_call: TRBD1
clone_size: once
j_call: TRBJ1-1
v_call: TRBV18
cdr3_nt: TGTGCCAGCTCACCAGGACAGGGGGGCACTGAAGCTTTCTTT
cdr3_aa: CASSPGQGGTEAFF

d_call: NA
clone_size: NA
j_call: TRBJ1-5
v_call: TRBV10-3
cdr3_nt: TGTGCCATCAGTCCGTTTGGGGGTCAGAGCAATCAGCCCCAGCATTTT
cdr3_aa: CAISPFGGQSNQPQHF

d_call: NA
clone_size: NA
j_call: TRBJ2-5
v_call: TRBV15
cdr3_nt: TGTGCCACCAGCAGAGGAGGAGGAGAGACCCAGTACTTC
cdr3_aa: CATSRGGGETQYF

d_call: NA
clone_size: NA
j_call: TRBJ2-2
v_call: TRBV4-2
cdr3_nt: TGTGCCGGCGGGGGCACGAACACCGGGGAGCTGTTTTTT
cdr3_aa: CAGGGTNTGELFF

d_call: NA
clone_size: NA
j_call: TRBJ2-2
v_call: TRBV27
cdr3_nt: TGTGCCAGCAGTTCGAACAGGGTATTGGACACCGGGGAGCTGTTTTTT
cdr3_aa: CASSSNRVLDTGELFF

d_call: TRBD1
clone_size: NA
j_call: TRBJ2-3
v_call: TRBV10-3
cdr3_nt: TGTGCCATCACCATGACAGGGGGGACCACAGATACGCAGTATTTT
cdr3_aa: CAITMTGGTTDTQYF

d_call: NA
clone_size: NA
j_call: TRBJ1-5
v_call: TRBV11-2
cdr3_nt: TGTGCCAGCAGTTCCGGGACGTTCAATCAGCCCCAGCATTTT
cdr3_aa: CASSSGTFNQPQHF

d_call: NA
clone_size: NA
j_call: TRBJ1-2
v_call: TRBV4-2
cdr3_nt: TGTGCCAGCAGCCAAGATCCGGTCAGGGAAACACTATCCTATGGCTACACCTTC
cdr3_aa: CASSQDPVRETLSYGYTF

d_call: NA
clone_size: few
j_call: TRBJ1-2
v_call: TRBV28
cdr3_nt: TGTGCCAGCCGGGTCGGATGGAACTATGGCTACACCTTC
cdr3_aa: CASRVGWNYGYTF

d_call: NA
clone_size: NA
j_call: TRBJ2-2
v_call: TRBV7-6
cdr3_nt: TGTGCCAGCAGCGCTAGGCCAGCGGGTGGAGACACCGGGGAGCTGTTTTTT
cdr3_aa: CASSARPAGGDTGELFF